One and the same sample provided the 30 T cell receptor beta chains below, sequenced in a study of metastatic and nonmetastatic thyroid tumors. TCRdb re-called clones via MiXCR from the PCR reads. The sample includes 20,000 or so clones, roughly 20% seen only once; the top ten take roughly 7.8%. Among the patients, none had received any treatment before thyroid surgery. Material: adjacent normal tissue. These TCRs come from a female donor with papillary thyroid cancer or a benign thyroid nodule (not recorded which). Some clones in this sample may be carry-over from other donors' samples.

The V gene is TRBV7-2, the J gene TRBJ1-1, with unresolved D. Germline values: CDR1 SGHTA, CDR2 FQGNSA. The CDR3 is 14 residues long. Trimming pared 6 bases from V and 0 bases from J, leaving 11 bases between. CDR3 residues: CASRFTLMNTEAFF. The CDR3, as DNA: TGTGCCAGCAGATTTACGCTCATGAACACTGAAGCTTTCTTT.

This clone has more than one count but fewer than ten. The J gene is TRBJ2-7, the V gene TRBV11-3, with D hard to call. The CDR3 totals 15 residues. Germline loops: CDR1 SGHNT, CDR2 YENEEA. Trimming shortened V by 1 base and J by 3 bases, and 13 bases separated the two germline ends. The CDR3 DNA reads TGTGCCAGCAGCTTAGGCGGAAGCGTTAACTACGAGCAGTACTTC. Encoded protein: CASSLGGSVNYEQYF.

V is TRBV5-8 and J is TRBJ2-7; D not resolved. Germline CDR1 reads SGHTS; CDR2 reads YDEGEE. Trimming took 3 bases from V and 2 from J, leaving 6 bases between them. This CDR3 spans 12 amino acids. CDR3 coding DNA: TGTGCCAGCAGCTCCGATGCCTACGAGCAGTACTTC. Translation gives CASSSDAYEQYF.

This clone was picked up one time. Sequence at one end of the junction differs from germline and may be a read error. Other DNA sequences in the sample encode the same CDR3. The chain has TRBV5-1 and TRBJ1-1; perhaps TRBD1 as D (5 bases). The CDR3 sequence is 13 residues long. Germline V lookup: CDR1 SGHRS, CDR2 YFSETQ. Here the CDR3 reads CASSSQGGTEAFF. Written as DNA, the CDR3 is TGCGCCAGCAGCTCGCAGGGAGGGACTGAAGCTTTCTTC. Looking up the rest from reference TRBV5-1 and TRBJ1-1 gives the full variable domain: KAGVTQTPRYLIKTRGQQVTLSCSPISGHRSVSWYQQTPGQGLQFLFEYFSETQRNKGNFPGRFSGRQFSNSRSEMNVSTLELGDSALYLCASSSQGGTEAFFGQGTRLTVV.

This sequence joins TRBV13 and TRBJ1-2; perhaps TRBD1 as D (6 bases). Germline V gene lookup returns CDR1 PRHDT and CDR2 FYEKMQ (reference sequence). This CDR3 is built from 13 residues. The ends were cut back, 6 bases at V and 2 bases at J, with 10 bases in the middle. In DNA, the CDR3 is TGTGCCAGCAGTACCGGGGGCAACTATGGCTACACCTTC. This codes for CASSTGGNYGYTF.

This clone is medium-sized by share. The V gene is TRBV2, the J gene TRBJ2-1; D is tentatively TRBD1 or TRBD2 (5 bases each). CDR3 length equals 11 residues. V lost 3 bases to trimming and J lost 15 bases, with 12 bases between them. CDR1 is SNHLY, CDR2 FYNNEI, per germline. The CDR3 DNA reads TGTGCCAGCAGTGACTCGGGGCATCCGTTCTTC. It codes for CASSDSGHPFF.

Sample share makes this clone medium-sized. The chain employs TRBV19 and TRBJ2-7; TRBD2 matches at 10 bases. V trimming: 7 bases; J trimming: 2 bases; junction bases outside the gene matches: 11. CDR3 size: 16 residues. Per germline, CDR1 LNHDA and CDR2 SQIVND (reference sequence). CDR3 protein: CASTGRGLAGAYEQYF. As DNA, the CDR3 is TGTGCCAGTACCGGTAGGGGGCTAGCGGGAGCCTACGAGCAGTACTTC.

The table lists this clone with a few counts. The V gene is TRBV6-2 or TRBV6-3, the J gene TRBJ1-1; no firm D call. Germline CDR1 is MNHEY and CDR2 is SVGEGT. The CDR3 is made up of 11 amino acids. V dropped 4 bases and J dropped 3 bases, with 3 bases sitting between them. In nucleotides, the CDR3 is TGTGCCAGCAGTTCATACACTGAAGCTTTCTTT. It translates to CASSSYTEAFF.

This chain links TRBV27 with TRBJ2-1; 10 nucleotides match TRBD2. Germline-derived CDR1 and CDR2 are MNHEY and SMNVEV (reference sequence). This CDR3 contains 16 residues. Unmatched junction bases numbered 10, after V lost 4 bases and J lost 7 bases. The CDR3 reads CASSSSGRAEGNEQFF. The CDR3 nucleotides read TGTGCCAGCAGTTCCAGCGGGAGGGCCGAAGGAAATGAGCAGTTCTTC.

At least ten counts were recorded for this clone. The CDR3 DNA reads as TGTGCCTGGATGTCGGGAGGACGAGAGCAGTACTTC. It is translated as CAWMSGGREQYF. This chain joins TRBV30 and TRBJ2-7; 7 bases fit TRBD2. The CDR3 covers 12 residues. Unmatched junction bases numbered 7, after V lost 4 bases and J lost 7 bases. CDR1 and CDR2 (germline): GTSNPN, SVGIG (reference sequence). The whole variable domain, filled in from reference TRBV30 and TRBJ2-7, reads SQTIHQWPATLVQPVGSPLSLECTVEGTSNPNLYWYRQAAGRGLQLLFYSVGIGQISSEVPQNLSASRPQDRQFILSSKKLLLSDSGFYLCAWMSGGREQYFGPGTRLTVT.

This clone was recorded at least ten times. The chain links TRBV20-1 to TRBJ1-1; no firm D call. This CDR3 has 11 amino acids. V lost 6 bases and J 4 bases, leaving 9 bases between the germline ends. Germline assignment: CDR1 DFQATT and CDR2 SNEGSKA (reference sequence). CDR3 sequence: CSARWGTEAFF. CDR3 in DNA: TGCAGTGCCCGTTGGGGCACTGAAGCTTTCTTT.

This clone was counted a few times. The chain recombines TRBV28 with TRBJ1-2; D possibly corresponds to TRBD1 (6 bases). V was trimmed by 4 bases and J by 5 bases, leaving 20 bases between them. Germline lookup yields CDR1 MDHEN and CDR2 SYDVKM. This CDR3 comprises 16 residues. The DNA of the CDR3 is TGTGCCAGCAGTTCCCCATCCAGGGGCGATATGTATGGCTACACCTTC. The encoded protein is CASSSPSRGDMYGYTF.

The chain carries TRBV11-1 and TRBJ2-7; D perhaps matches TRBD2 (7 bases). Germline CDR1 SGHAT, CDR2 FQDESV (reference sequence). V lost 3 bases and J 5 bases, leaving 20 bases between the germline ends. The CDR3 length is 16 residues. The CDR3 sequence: CASSLGSAGAGDEQYF. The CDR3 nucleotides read TGTGCCAGCAGCTTGGGCTCGGCGGGAGCAGGGGACGAGCAGTACTTC. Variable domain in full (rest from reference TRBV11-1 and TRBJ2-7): EAEVAQSPRYKITEKSQAVAFWCDPISGHATLYWYRQILGQGPELLVQFQDESVVDDSQLPKDRFSAERLKGVDSTLKIQPAELGDSAMYLCASSLGSAGAGDEQYFGPGTRLTVT.

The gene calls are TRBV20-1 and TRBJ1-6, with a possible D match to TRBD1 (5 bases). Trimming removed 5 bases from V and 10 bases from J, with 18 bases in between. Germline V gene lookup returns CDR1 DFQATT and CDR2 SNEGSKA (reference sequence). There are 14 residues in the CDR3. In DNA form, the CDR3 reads TGCAGTGCTTGGGACCTCTTGTCCCGCTCACCCCTCCACTTT. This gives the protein CSAWDLLSRSPLHF.

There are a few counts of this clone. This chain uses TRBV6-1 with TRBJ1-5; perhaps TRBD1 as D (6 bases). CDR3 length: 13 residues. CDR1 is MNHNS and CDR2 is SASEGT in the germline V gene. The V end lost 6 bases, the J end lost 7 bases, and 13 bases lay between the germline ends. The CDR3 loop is CASRGGEGQPQHF. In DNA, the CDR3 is TGTGCCAGCAGAGGGGGGGAGGGCCAGCCCCAGCATTTT.

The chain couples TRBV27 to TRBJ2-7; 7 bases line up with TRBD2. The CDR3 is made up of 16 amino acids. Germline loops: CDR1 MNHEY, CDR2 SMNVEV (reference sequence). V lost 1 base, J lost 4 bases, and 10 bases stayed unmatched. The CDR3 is CASSLWGGSKSYEQYF. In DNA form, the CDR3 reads TGTGCCAGCAGTTTATGGGGGGGATCTAAAAGTTACGAGCAGTACTTC.

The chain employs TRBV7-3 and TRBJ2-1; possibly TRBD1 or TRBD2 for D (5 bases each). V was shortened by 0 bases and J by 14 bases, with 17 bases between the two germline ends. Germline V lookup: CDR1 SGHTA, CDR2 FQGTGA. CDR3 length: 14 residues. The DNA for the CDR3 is TGTGCCAGCAGCTTAACTAGGGATAGTGGGACCAAGTTCTTC. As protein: CASSLTRDSGTKFF.

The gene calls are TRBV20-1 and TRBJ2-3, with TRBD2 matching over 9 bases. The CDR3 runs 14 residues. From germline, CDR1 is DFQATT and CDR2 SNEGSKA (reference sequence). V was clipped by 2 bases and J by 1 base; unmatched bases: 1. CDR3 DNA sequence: TGCAGTGCTAGAAAGCGGGGGGGCACAGATACGCAGTATTTT. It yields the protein CSARKRGGTDTQYF.

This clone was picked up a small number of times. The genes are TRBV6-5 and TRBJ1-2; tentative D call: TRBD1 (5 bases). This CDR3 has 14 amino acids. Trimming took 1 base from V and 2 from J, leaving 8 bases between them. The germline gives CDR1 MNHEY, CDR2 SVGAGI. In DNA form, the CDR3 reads TGTGCCAGCAGTTACTTAGACAGAAACTATGGCTACACCTTC. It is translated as CASSYLDRNYGYTF.

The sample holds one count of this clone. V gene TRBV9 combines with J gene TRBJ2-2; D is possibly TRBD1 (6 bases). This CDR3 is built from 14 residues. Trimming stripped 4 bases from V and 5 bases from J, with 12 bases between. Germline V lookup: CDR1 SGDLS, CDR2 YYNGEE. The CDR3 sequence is CASSSGQQTGELFF. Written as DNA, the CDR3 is TGTGCCAGCAGCTCCGGACAGCAAACCGGGGAGCTGTTTTTT. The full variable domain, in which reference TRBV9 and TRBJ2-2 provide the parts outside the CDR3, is DSGVTQTPKHLITATGQRVTLRCSPRSGDLSVYWYQQSLDQGLQFLIQYYNGEERAKGNILERFSAQQFPDLHSELNLSSLELGDSALYFCASSSGQQTGELFFGEGSRLTVL.

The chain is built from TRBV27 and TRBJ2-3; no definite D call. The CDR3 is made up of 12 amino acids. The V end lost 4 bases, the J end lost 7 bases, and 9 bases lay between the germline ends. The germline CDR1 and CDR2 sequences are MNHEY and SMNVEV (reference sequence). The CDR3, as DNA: TGTGCCAGCAGTTATCGGACGAATACGCAGTATTTT. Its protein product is CASSYRTNTQYF.

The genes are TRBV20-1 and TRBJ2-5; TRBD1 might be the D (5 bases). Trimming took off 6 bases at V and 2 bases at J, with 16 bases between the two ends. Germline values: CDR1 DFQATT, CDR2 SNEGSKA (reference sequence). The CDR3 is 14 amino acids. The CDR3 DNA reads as TGCAGTGCCTTTGACAGTTTCCTACAAGAGACCCAGTACTTC. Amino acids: CSAFDSFLQETQYF.

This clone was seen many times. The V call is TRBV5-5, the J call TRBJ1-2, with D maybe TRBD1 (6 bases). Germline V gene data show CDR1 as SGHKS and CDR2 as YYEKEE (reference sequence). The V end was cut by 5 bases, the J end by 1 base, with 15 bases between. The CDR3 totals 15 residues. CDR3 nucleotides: TGTGCCAGCAGACGAACAGGGACTGATAACTATGGCTACACCTTC. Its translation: CASRRTGTDNYGYTF.

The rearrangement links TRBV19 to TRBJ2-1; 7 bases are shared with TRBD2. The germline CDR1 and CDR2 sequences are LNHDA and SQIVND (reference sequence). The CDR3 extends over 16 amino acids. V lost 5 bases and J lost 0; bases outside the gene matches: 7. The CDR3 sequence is CASSPELASSYNEQFF. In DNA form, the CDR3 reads TGTGCCAGTAGTCCCGAACTAGCGAGCTCCTACAATGAGCAGTTCTTC.

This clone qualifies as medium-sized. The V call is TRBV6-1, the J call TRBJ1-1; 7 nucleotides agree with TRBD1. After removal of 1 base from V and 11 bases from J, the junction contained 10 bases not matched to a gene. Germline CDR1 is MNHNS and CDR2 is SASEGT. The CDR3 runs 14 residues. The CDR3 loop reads CASSEERGLLVAFF. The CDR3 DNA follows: TGTGCCAGCAGTGAAGAGAGGGGGCTTCTAGTTGCTTTCTTT.

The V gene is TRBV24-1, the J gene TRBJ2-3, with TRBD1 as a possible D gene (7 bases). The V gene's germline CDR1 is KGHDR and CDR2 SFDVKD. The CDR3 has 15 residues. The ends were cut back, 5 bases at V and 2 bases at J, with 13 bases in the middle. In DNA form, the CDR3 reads TGTGCCACCAGTGGGGCGGGACAGTACACAGATACGCAGTATTTT. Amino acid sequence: CATSGAGQYTDTQYF.

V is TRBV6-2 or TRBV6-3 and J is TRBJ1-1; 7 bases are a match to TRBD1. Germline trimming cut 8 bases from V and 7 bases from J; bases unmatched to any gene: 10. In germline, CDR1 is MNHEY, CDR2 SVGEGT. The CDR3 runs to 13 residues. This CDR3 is CASAQDRRYEAFF. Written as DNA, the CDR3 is TGTGCCAGCGCCCAGGACAGGAGATATGAAGCTTTCTTT.

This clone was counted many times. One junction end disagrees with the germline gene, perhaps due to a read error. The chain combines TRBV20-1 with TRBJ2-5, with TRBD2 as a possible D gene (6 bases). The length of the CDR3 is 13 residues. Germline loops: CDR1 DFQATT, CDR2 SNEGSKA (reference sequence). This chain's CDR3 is CGARRDGQETQYF. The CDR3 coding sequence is TGCGGTGCTAGGCGGGACGGCCAAGAGACCCAGTACTTC.

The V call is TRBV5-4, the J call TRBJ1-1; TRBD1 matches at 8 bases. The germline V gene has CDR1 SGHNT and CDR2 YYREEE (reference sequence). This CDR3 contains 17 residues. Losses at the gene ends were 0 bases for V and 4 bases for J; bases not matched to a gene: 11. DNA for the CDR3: TGTGCCAGCAGCTTGGCCTGGACAGGGATGGATGGCACTGAAGCTTTCTTT. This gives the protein CASSLAWTGMDGTEAFF.

The CDR3 loop reads CASSQVGQALFF. In DNA, the CDR3 is TGCGCCAGCAGCCAAGTCGGTCAAGCGCTGTTTTTT. The chain recombines TRBV4-1 with TRBJ1-4; D is unclear. V shed 1 base and J shed 14 bases, with 11 bases lying between them. The length of the CDR3 is 12 residues. The germline CDR1 and CDR2 sequences are MGHRA and YSYEKL.